This T cell receptor beta chain originates from a study of T-cell reconstitution after alpha-beta-depleted transplantation in children. This clonotype has a handful of counts. Unique molecular identifiers were incorporated during preparation of the TCRbeta library. MiXCR was run by TCRdb on the PCR reads, yielding one entry per CDR3 protein. The table includes hundreds of thousands of distinct CDR3 sequences, roughly 17% detected once. Germline V gene data show CDR1 as ENHRY and CDR2 as SYGVKD. The V end lost 0 bases, the J end lost 0 bases, and 11 bases lay between the germline ends. The CDR3 has 17 residues.

Sequencing was performed on PBMCs, mostly from graft donor cells, taken 360 days after TCRalphabeta/CD19-depleted stem cell transplant. The TCR comes from a boy younger than two who had a stem cell transplant for Wiskott-Aldrich syndrome, so the T cells may come from the graft donor. The V gene is TRBV10-3, the J gene TRBJ1-4; D uncertain. CDR3 protein: CAISESSIPATNEKLFF. The CDR3 DNA reads as TGTGCCATCAGTGAGTCCAGCATACCTGCAACTAATGAAAAACTGTTTTTT.